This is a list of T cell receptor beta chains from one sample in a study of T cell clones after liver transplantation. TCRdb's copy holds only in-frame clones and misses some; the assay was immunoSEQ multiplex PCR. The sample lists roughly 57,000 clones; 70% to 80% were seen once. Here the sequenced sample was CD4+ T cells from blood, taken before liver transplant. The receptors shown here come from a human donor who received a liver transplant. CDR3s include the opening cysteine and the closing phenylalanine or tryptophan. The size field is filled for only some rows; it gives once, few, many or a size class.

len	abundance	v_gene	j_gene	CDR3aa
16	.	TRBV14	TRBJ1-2	CASSQDLGSLLYGYTF
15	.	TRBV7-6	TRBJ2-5	CASSLVVTSRETQYF
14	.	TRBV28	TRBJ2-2	CASSRQGRTGELFF
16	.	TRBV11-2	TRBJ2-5	CASSLTTGPIQETQYF
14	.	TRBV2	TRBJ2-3	CASSLDRGADTQYF
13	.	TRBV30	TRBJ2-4	CAWSGQGKNIQYF
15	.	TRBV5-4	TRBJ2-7	CASSTRDRGLNEQYF
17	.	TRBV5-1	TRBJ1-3	CASSSQGGGSRGNTIYF
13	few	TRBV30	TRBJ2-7	CACPGQGPYEQYF
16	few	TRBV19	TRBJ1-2	CASSISTGTANYGYTF
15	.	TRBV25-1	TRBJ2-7	CASSEGQGTPYEQYF
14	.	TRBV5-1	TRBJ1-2	CASSFREVHYGYTF
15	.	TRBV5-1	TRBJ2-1	CASSSGQGLFNEQFF
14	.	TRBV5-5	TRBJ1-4	CASSPDRAYEKLFF
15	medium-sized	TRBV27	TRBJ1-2	CASSLSGQGTGGYTF
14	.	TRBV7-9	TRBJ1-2	CASSLATPNYGYTF
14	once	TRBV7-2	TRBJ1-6	CASSLQGDISPLHF
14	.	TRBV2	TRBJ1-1	CASSREWGNTEAFF
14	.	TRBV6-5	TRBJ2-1	CASTPGLAGVEQFF
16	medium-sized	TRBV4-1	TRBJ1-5	CASSQDRGQGRQPQHF
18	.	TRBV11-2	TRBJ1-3	CASSLMSGRKNPGNTIYF
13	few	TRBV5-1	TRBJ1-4	CASRGGGNEKLFF
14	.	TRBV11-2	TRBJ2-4	CASSLEGPRHIQYF
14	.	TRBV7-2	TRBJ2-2	CASTSGTNTGELFF
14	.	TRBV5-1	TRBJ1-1	CASSRDRANTEAFF
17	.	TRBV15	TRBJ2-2	CATSRGPGETNTGELFF
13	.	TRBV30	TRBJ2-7	CAGRDRGLGEQYF
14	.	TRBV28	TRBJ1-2	CASSLLEGYYGYTF
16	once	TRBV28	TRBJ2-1	CASSVNSDSTYNEQFF
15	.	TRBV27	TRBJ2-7	CASSSTGLAVYEQYF
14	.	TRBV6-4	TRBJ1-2	CASSATDYGYGYTF
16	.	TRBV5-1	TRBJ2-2	CASSSLPGGNTGELFF
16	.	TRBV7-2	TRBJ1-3	CASSLAPGTGGNTIYF
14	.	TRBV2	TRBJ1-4	CASSSDRGYGKLFF
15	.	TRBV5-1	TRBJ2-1	CASSNLAGGPNEQFF
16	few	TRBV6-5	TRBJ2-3	CASSSRTSGDQGTQYF
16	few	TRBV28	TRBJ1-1	CASRIARTGTGTEAFF
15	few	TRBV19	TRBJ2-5	CASSRSTGIQETQYF
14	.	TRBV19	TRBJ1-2	CASSIQDRRPGYTF
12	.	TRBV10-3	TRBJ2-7	CAISATSYEQYF
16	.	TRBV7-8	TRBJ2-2	CASRSMGGATTGELFF
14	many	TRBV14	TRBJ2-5	CASSQGTGFETQYF